The entry that follows covers one T cell receptor beta chain sequence. The junction departs from germline at one end; a sequencing error may be responsible. The sample is drawn from a study of blood T cell repertoires in COVID-19. About the research overall: Acute and convalescent COVID-19 specimens originated in the United States, Italy and Spain. Sample material is recorded as cDNA or gDNA derived from T cells, B-cell-depleted T cells, or PBMCs.

Study processing details: Amplification of reference gene primers provided the estimated nucleated cell counts. Sequencing used immunoSEQ multiplex PCR; TCRdb keeps in-frame clones, though not all of them. The V and J calls and clone size were taken over from that table, and D and trimming were inferred from the DNA. The sample holds over 300,000 clones, around 87% seen once. Material: peripheral blood. The source is a man between 18 and 35 years old with active or convalescent COVID-19.

This chain's CDR3 is CASSKERTGGNEQYF. CDR3 DNA: TGTGCCAGCAGCAAAGAGAGAACAGGGGGCAACGAGCAGTACTTC. The chain is built from TRBV3-1 (or the pseudogene TRBV3-2) and TRBJ2-7, with 9 bases matching TRBD1. The CDR3 has 15 amino acids. Looked up from germline, CDR1 is LGHDT and CDR2 is YNNKEL (reference sequence).